This T cell receptor (beta chain) was identified in a study of T-cell reconstitution after alpha-beta-depleted transplantation in children. The V and J ends lost 6 bases and 3 bases respectively, with 13 bases between them. Germline CDR1 is DFQATT and CDR2 is SNEGSKA (reference sequence). The CDR3 length is 13 residues. This sample's TCRbeta library carried unique molecular identifier barcodes. TCRdb itself ran the PCR reads through MiXCR, one entry per CDR3 protein. The sample has roughly 500,000 distinct CDR3 sequences; approximately 32% are singletons. This chain connects TRBV20-1 to TRBJ2-3; D is undetermined. Sequencing was performed on PBMCs from the stem cell graft donor, taken from the stem cell graft. The TCR comes from a human donor who donated a stem cell graft to a child with aplastic anemia. CDR3 sequence (DNA): TGCAGTGCCCAGCACTCTAGGACAGATACGCAGTATTTT. Its protein is CSAQHSRTDTQYF.